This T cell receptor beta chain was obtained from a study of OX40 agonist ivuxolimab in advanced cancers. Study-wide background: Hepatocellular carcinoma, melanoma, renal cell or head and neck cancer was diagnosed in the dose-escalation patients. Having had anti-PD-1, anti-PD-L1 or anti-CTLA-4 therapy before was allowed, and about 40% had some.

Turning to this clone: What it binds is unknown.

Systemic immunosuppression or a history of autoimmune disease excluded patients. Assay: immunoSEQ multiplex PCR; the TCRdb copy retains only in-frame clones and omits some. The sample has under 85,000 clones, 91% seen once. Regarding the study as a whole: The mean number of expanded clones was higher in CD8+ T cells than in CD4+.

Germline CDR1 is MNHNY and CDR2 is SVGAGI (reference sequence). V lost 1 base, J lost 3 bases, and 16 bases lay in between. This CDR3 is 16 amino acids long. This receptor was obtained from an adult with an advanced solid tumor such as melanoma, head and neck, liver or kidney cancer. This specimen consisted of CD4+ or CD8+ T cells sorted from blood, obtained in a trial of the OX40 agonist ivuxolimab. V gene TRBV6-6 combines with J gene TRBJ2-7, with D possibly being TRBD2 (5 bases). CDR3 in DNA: TGTGCCAGCAGTTACTTACAGATTTTGAGCGGCTACGAGCAGTACTTC. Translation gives CASSYLQILSGYEQYF.